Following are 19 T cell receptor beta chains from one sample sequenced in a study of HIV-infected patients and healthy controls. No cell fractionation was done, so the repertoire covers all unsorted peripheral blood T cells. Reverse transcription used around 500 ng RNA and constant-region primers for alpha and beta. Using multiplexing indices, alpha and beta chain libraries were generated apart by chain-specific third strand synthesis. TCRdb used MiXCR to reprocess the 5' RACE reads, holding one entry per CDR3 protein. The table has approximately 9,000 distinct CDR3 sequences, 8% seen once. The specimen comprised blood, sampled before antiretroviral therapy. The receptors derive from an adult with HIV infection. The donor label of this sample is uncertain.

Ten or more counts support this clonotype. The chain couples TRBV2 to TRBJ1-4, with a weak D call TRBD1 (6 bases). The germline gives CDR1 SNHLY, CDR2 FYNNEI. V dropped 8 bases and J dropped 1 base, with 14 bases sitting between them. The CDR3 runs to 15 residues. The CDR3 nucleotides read TGTGCCAGCCGAACGGGGGCCCAAACTAATGAAAAACTGTTTTTT. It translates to CASRTGAQTNEKLFF.

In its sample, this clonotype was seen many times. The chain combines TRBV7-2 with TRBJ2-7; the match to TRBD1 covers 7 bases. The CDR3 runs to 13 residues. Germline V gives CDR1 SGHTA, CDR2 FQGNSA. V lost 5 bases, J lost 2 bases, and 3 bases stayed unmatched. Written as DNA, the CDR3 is TGTGCCAGCAGCCGAGGACAGGCCTACGAGCAGTACTTC. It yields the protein CASSRGQAYEQYF. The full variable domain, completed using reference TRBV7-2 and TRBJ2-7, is GAGVSQSPSNKVTEKGKDVELRCDPISGHTALYWYRQSLGQGLEFLIYFQGNSAPDKSGLPSDRFSAERTGGSVSTLTIQRTQQEDSAVYLCASSRGQAYEQYFGPGTRLTVT.

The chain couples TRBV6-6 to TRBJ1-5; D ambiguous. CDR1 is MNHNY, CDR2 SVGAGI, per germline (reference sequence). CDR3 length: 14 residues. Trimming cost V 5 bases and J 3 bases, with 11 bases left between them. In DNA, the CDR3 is TGTGCCAGCAGTCTCGACGGATACAATCAGCCCCAGCATTTT. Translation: CASSLDGYNQPQHF.

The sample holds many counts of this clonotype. CDR3: CASSFSRDEQFF. The CDR3 nucleotides are TGTGCCAGCAGCTTTTCCCGGGATGAGCAGTTCTTC. The V and J genes are TRBV7-2 and TRBJ2-1; D is ambiguous. This CDR3 is built from 12 residues. Germline CDR1 is SGHTA and CDR2 is FQGNSA. The V end lost 3 bases, the J end lost 8 bases, and 8 bases lay between the germline ends.

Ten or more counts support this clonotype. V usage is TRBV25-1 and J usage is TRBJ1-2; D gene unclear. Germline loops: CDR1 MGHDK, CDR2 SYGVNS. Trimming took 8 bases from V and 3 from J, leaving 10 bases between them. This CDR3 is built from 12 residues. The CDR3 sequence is CASSGPYYGYTF. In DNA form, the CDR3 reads TGTGCCAGCTCCGGACCTTACTATGGCTACACCTTC.

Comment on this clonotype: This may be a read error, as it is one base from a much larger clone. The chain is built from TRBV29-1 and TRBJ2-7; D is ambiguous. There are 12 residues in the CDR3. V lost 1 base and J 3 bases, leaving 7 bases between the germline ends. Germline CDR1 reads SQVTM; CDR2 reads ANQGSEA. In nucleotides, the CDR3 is TGCAGCGTTGAAGGGCAGAGCTACGAGCAGTACTTC. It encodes CSVEGQSYEQYF.

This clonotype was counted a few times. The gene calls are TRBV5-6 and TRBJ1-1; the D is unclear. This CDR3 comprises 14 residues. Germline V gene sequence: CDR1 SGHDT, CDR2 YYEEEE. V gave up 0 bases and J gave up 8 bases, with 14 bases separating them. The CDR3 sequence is CASSLGRWFREAFF. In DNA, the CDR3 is TGTGCCAGCAGCTTGGGAAGATGGTTCAGAGAAGCTTTCTTT.

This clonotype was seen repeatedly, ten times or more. The CDR3 spells CASSQFDRAGANVLTF. For the CDR3, the DNA is TGCGCCAGCAGCCAATTTGACAGGGCGGGGGCCAACGTCCTGACTTTC. The chain couples TRBV4-1 to TRBJ2-6; the match to TRBD1 covers 7 bases. Trimming at V came to 2 bases and at J to 4 bases, leaving 5 bases not matched to a gene. CDR3 length: 16 amino acids. Per the germline V gene, CDR1 is MGHRA and CDR2 is YSYEKL.

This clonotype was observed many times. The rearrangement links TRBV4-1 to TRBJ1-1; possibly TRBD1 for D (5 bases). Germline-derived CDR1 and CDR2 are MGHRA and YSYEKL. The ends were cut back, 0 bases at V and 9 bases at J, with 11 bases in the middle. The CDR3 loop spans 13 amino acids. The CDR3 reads CASSQEGETKAFF. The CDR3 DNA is TGCGCCAGCAGCCAAGAGGGGGAAACTAAAGCTTTCTTT.

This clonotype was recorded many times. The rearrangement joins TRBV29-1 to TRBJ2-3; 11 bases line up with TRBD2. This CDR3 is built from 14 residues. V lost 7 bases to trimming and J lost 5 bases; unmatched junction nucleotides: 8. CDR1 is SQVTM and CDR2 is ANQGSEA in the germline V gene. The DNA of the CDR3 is TGCAGCGGCGTACTAGCGGGGGTAGGAGATACGCAGTATTTT. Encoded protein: CSGVLAGVGDTQYF.

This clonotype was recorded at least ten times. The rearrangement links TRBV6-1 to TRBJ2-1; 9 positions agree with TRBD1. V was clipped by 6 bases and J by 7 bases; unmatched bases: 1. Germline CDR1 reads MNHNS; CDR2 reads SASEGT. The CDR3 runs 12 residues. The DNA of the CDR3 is TGTGCCAGCAGGACAGGGGGAAATGAGCAGTTCTTC. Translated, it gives CASRTGGNEQFF.

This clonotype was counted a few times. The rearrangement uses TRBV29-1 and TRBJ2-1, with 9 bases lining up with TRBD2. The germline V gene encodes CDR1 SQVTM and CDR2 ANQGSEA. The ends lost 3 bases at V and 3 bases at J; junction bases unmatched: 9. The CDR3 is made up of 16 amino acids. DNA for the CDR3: TGCAGCGTTGATGTTAGCGGGAGTTTTTTCTACAATGAGCAGTTCTTC. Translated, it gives CSVDVSGSFFYNEQFF.

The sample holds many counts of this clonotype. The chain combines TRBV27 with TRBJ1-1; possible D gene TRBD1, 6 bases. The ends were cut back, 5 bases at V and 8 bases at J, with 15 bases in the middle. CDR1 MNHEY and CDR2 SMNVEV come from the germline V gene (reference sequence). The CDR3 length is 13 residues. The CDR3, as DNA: TGTGCCAGCAGTCGAAGAGAAGACAGGGAAGCTTTCTTT. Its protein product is CASSRREDREAFF.

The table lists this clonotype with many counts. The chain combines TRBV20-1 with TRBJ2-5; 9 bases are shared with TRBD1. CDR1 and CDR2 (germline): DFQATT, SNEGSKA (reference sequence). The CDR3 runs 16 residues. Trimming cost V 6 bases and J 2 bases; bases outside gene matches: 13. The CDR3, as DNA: TGCAGTGCGGAGGGTACGACAGGGGGATTTCAAGAGACCCAGTACTTC. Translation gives CSAEGTTGGFQETQYF.

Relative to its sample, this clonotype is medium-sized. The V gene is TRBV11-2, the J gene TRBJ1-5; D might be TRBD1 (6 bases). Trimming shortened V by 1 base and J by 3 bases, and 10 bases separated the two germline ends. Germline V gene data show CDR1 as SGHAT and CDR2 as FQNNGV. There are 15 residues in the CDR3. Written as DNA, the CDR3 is TGTGCCAGCAGCTTAGCCAGGGGACTCAATCAGCCCCAGCATTTT. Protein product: CASSLARGLNQPQHF.

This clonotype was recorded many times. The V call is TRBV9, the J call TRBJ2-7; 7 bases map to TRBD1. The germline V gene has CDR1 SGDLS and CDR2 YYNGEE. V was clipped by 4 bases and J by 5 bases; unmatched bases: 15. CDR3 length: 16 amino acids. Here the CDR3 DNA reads TGTGCCAGCAGCCCGACGTATAGGGGGCATTGGAACGAGCAGTACTTC. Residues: CASSPTYRGHWNEQYF.

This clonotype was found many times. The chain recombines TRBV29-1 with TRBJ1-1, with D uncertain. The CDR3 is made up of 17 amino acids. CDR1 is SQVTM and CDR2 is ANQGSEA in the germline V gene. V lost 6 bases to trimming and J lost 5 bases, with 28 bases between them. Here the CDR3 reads CSVQYVPVVIPRTEAFF. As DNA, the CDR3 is TGCAGCGTCCAGTATGTACCGGTAGTTATTCCCAGAACTGAAGCTTTCTTT.

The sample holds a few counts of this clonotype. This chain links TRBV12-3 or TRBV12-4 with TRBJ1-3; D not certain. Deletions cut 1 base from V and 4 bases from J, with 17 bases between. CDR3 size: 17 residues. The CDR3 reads CASSLGGPGSGGNTIYF. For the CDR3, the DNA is TGTGCCAGCAGTTTAGGAGGACCGGGCTCTGGGGGAAACACCATATATTTT.

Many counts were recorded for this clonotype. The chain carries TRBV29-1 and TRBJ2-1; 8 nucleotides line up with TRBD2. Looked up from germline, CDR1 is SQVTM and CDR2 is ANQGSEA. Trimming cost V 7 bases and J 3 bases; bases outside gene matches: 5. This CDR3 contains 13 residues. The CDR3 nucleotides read TGCAGCGGTAGCGGGGCAGACTACAATGAGCAGTTCTTC. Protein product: CSGSGADYNEQFF.